These 21 T cell receptor beta chains originate from one sample sequenced in a study of lymphopenia after photon versus proton radiotherapy. Profiled with immunoSEQ multiplex PCR; TCRdb holds only in-frame clones, not every one. The table records about 7,500 clones, more than 85% of them present only once. The starting material was peripheral blood, obtained from a patient treated with photon-based radiotherapy. The receptors come from an older woman with pancreatic cancer.

This chain links TRBV6-5 with TRBJ2-7; no reliable D call. V was trimmed by 7 bases and J by 5 bases, leaving 18 bases between them. Germline V lookup: CDR1 MNHEY, CDR2 SVGAGI. This CDR3 is 14 amino acids long. The CDR3 reads CASNDPRAPHEQYF. CDR3 coding DNA: TGTGCCAGCAATGATCCCCGGGCGCCACACGAGCAGTACTTC.

The CDR3 sequence: CASSDRQGLTGELFF. The CDR3 DNA reads TGTGCCAGTAGTGACAGACAGGGATTAACCGGGGAGCTGTTTTTT. The chain joins TRBV19 to TRBJ2-2, with TRBD1 matching 7 bases. Germline V lookup: CDR1 LNHDA, CDR2 SQIVND (reference sequence). The CDR3 contains 15 residues. V trimming: 5 bases; J trimming: 5 bases; junction bases outside the gene matches: 8.

Only a few counts were recorded for this clone. The V gene is TRBV19, the J gene TRBJ1-5, with unresolved D. The CDR3 runs to 15 residues. The V and J ends lost 5 bases and 4 bases respectively, with 15 bases between them. CDR1 LNHDA and CDR2 SQIVND come from the germline V gene (reference sequence). The chain's CDR3 is CASSVETWGNQPQHF. The CDR3 coding sequence is TGTGCCAGTAGTGTCGAAACTTGGGGAAATCAGCCCCAGCATTTT.

A few counts support this clone. This chain connects TRBV10-3 to TRBJ2-7; the match to TRBD1 covers 8 bases. Unmatched junction bases numbered 9, after V lost 10 bases and J lost 4 bases. Germline V gives CDR1 ENHRY, CDR2 SYGVKD. The CDR3 totals 13 residues. The CDR3 protein is CATKTGAEYEQYF. The DNA of the CDR3 is TGTGCCACCAAGACAGGGGCCGAATACGAGCAGTACTTC.

The J gene is TRBJ2-3, the V gene TRBV7-6; 9 bases line up with TRBD2. The V gene end was trimmed by 5 bases and the J gene end by 1 base; junction bases not matched to a gene: 4. CDR1 and CDR2 (germline): SGHVS, FNYEAQ. CDR3 length: 15 residues. CDR3 sequence: CASSQREEGTDTQYF. The DNA of the CDR3 is TGTGCCAGCAGCCAGCGGGAGGAGGGCACAGATACGCAGTATTTT.

This chain's CDR3 is CASSPGGDTQYF. CDR3 nucleotide sequence: TGTGCCAGCAGCCCTGGGGGAGATACGCAGTATTTT. The chain recombines TRBV7-9 with TRBJ2-3; the D gene could be TRBD1 or TRBD2 (5 bases each). Trimming removed 5 bases at V and 5 bases at J, with 8 bases between. The CDR3 runs to 12 residues. Germline values: CDR1 SEHNR, CDR2 FQNEAQ (reference sequence).

The chain joins TRBV11-2 to TRBJ1-3; D remains unclear. The CDR3 extends over 14 amino acids. Germline CDR1 and CDR2: SGHAT and FQNNGV. V was pared by 5 bases and J by 4 bases, with 12 bases between. CDR3 nucleotides: TGTGCCAGCAGCCCCCCGGAACACGGAAACACCATATATTTT. Translating gives CASSPPEHGNTIYF.

This chain links TRBV4-1 with TRBJ2-1; 10 positions match TRBD1. V lost 4 bases, J lost 3 bases, and 3 bases stayed unmatched. This CDR3 is 15 amino acids long. Germline lookup yields CDR1 MGHRA and CDR2 YSYEKL. The CDR3: CASSRGQGDYNEQFF. The CDR3 nucleotides are TGCGCCAGCAGCCGAGGACAGGGGGACTACAATGAGCAGTTCTTC.

V is TRBV6-1 and J is TRBJ1-5; D is unresolved. The ends were cut back, 2 bases at V and 2 bases at J, with 7 bases in the middle. CDR1 MNHNS and CDR2 SASEGT come from the germline V gene. The CDR3 is 14 amino acids. CDR3 sequence reads: CASSEYTGNQPQHF. Written as DNA, the CDR3 is TGTGCCAGCAGTGAATATACAGGCAATCAGCCCCAGCATTTT.

The chain recombines TRBV7-2 with TRBJ1-1; TRBD1 might be the D (6 bases). This CDR3 is 15 amino acids long. Germline CDR1 is SGHTA and CDR2 is FQGNSA. With 3 bases removed from V and 0 bases from J, the gap between germline ends came to 11 bases. CDR3 in amino acids: CASSFGGPVNTEAFF. CDR3 DNA: TGTGCCAGCAGCTTCGGGGGGCCCGTGAACACTGAAGCTTTCTTT.

The rearrangement joins TRBV1 to TRBJ2-4; the tabulated D call, TRBD2, remains unverified against the DNA. TRBV1 is flagged as a pseudogene. This CDR3 spans 16 amino acids. The CDR3 bases are TGCACCAGCAGCCACTGGGACTGGGGCGCCAAAAACATTCAGTACTTC. Protein sequence: CTSSHWDWGAKNIQYF.

The chain carries TRBV2 and TRBJ1-2; the match to TRBD1 covers 9 bases. The CDR3 is made up of 13 amino acids. From germline, CDR1 is SNHLY and CDR2 FYNNEI. V was pared by 6 bases and J by 4 bases, with 3 bases of the junction left unmatched. Written as DNA, the CDR3 is TGTGCCAGCAGGGGACAGGGTGGCTATGGCTACACCTTC. Protein product: CASRGQGGYGYTF.

This chain connects TRBV9 to TRBJ2-7, with D possibly being TRBD2 (6 bases). V was pared by 4 bases and J by 5 bases, with 13 bases between. Per germline, CDR1 SGDLS and CDR2 YYNGEE. CDR3 length: 13 amino acids. The CDR3 spells CASSFGGIDEQYF. The CDR3 DNA follows: TGTGCCAGCAGCTTTGGGGGGATAGACGAGCAGTACTTC.

This chain uses TRBV6-1 with TRBJ2-1, with D uncertain. The CDR3 spans 14 residues. Per germline, CDR1 MNHNS and CDR2 SASEGT. Between the trimmed V and J ends, which lost 6 bases and 9 bases, there was a span of 18 bases. The CDR3 sequence is CASSQTRTVGEQFF. The CDR3 DNA sequence: TGTGCCAGCAGCCAAACCAGGACGGTCGGTGAGCAGTTCTTC.

V usage is TRBV5-4 and J usage is TRBJ2-7; 8 nucleotides align to TRBD1. With 4 bases clipped from V and 7 bases from J, the junction kept 13 bases outside the gene matches. Germline V gene lookup returns CDR1 SGHNT and CDR2 YYREEE (reference sequence). The CDR3 totals 15 residues. CDR3 sequence: CASSPRGQGAREQYF. In DNA, the CDR3 is TGTGCCAGCAGCCCCCGGGGGCAGGGGGCGCGTGAGCAGTACTTC. The variable domain in full, completed from reference TRBV5-4 and TRBJ2-7, reads ETGVTQSPTHLIKTRGQQVTLRCSSQSGHNTVSWYQQALGQGPQFIFQYYREEENGRGNFPPRFSGLQFPNYSSELNVNALELDDSALYLCASSPRGQGAREQYFGPGTRLTVT.

The rearrangement uses TRBV28 and TRBJ1-5; TRBD1 matches at 8 bases. The germline CDR1 and CDR2 sequences are MDHEN and SYDVKM. This CDR3 is 16 amino acids long. J gave up 2 bases and V 6 bases, and 9 bases lay outside the gene matches. The DNA of the CDR3 is TGTGCCAGCAGGCCCGCCAGGGGGCGGCGCAATCAGCCCCAGCATTTT. Its translation is CASRPARGRRNQPQHF.

V gene TRBV7-2 combines with J gene TRBJ2-5, with 7 bases lining up with TRBD1. The length of the CDR3 is 14 residues. With 5 bases clipped from V and 4 bases from J, the junction kept 7 bases outside the gene matches. CDR1 and CDR2 (germline): SGHTA, FQGNSA. Here the CDR3 reads CASSAGTERETQYF. The CDR3 region has the DNA TGTGCCAGCAGCGCCGGGACAGAGCGAGAGACCCAGTACTTC.

The rearrangement joins TRBV7-2 to TRBJ2-2; 9 bases are a match to TRBD1. This CDR3 is built from 16 residues. Unmatched junction bases numbered 4, after V lost 1 base and J lost 4 bases. CDR1 is SGHTA, CDR2 FQGNSA, per germline. In DNA form, the CDR3 reads TGTGCCAGCAGCTTAGGGGGGACAGGGCGCACCGGGGAGCTGTTTTTT. Translation: CASSLGGTGRTGELFF.

This rearrangement joins TRBV27 to TRBJ2-7, with 9 bases matching TRBD1. V lost 7 bases to trimming and J lost 3 bases; unmatched junction nucleotides: 7. Germline V CDR1 and CDR2: MNHEY, SMNVEV (reference sequence). CDR3 length: 14 amino acids. CDR3 protein: CASNPRDRVYEQYF. As DNA, the CDR3 is TGTGCCAGCAACCCCCGGGACAGGGTCTACGAGCAGTACTTC.

J is TRBJ2-1 and V is TRBV5-6; 7 positions match TRBD1. Trimming at V came to 1 base and at J to 8 bases, leaving 6 bases not matched to a gene. The CDR3 extends over 14 amino acids. Germline V CDR1 and CDR2: SGHDT, YYEEEE. In DNA, the CDR3 is TGTGCCAGCAGCTTGACACAGGGGTACGATGAGCAGTTCTTC. It translates to CASSLTQGYDEQFF.

The chain carries TRBV2 and TRBJ1-1; D is possibly TRBD1 (5 bases). The CDR3 totals 13 residues. Trimming stripped 6 bases from V and 0 bases from J, with 8 bases between. Germline CDR1 and CDR2: SNHLY and FYNNEI. In DNA form, the CDR3 reads TGTGCCAGCAGGGACACCATGAACACTGAAGCTTTCTTT. Protein: CASRDTMNTEAFF.